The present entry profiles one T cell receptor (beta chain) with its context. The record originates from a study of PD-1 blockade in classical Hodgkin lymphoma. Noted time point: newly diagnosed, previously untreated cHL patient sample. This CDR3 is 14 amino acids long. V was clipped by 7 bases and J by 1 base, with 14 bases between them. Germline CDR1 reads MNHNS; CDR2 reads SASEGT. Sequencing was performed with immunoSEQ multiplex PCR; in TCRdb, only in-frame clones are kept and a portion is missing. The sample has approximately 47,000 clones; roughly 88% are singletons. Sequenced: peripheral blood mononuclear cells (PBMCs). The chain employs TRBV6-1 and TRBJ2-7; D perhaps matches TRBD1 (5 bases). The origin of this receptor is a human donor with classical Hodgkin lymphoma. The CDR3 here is CASKWTSSSYEQYV. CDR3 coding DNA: TGTGCCAGCAAGTGGACAAGCTCTTCCTACGAGCAGTACGTC.